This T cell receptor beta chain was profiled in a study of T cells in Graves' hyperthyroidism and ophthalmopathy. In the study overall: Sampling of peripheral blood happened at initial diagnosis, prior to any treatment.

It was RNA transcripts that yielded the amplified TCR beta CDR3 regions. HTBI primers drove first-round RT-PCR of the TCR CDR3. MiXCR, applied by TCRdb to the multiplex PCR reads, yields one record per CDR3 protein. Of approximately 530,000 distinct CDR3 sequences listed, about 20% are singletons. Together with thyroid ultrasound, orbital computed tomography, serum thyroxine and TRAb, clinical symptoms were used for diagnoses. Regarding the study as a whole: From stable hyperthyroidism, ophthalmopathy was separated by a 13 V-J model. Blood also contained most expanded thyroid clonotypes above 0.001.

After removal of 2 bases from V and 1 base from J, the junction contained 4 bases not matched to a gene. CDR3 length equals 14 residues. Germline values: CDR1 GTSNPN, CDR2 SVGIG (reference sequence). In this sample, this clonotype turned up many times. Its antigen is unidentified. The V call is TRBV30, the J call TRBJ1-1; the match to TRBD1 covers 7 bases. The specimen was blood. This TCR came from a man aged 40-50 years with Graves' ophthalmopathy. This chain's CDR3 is CAWSRGHQNTEAFF. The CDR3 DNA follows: TGTGCCTGGAGTAGGGGGCACCAGAACACTGAAGCTTTCTTT.